The 11 T cell receptor beta chains below were found in one sample sequenced in a study of CD8+ T cells in alopecia areata. Treatment in this sample: oral pan-JAK inhibitor, 5-10 mg twice daily. It was cDNA, reverse transcribed from extracted RNA, that served as the sequencing template. Sequencing was performed with immunoSEQ multiplex PCR; in TCRdb, only in-frame clones are kept and a portion is missing. In the table there are just under 65,000 clones, around 45% of which are singletons. The sequencing here drew on CD8+ T cells sorted from blood, taken at roughly week 36, from a patient treated with tofacitinib. These receptor sequences come from a human donor with alopecia areata.

This clone was detected only once. The CDR3 nucleotides are TGTGCCAGCAGCTTGACAGGTACCCCGCCTTTGGACGAGCAGTACTTC. As protein: CASSLTGTPPLDEQYF. V usage is TRBV7-9 and J usage is TRBJ2-7; possibly TRBD1 for D (6 bases). V was trimmed by 3 bases and J by 5 bases, leaving 20 bases between them. CDR1 is SEHNR and CDR2 is FQNEAQ in the germline V gene (reference sequence). CDR3 length: 16 residues. The whole variable domain, filled in from reference TRBV7-9 and TRBJ2-7, reads DTGVSQNPRHKITKRGQNVTFRCDPISEHNRLYWYRQTLGQGPEFLTYFQNEAQLEKSRLLSDRFSAERPKGSFSTLEIQRTEQGDSAMYLCASSLTGTPPLDEQYFGPGTRLTVT.

This clone appeared a few times. The chain employs TRBV27 and TRBJ2-5; 9 bases fit TRBD1. Germline CDR1 is MNHEY and CDR2 is SMNVEV (reference sequence). After removal of 10 bases from V and 3 bases from J, the junction contained 6 bases not matched to a gene. The CDR3 sequence is 13 residues long. CDR3 DNA sequence: TGTGCCACCCGGGACAGGGCTAAAGAGACCCAGTACTTC. Its protein is CATRDRAKETQYF.

The chain has TRBV7-9 and TRBJ2-3, with no clear D. Trimming removed 8 bases from V and 4 bases from J, with 10 bases in between. This CDR3 has 12 residues. Looked up from germline, CDR1 is SEHNR and CDR2 is FQNEAQ (reference sequence). The CDR3 region has the DNA TGTGCCAGCCTTGGTCTTGCAGATACGCAGTATTTT. Protein: CASLGLADTQYF.

Notes on this clone: Other DNA sequences within the sample encode an identical CDR3. This chain joins TRBV29-1 and TRBJ1-5, with D possibly matching TRBD1 (6 bases). Per germline, CDR1 SQVTM and CDR2 ANQGSEA. Between the trimmed V and J ends, which lost 6 bases and 0 bases, there was a span of 12 bases. This CDR3 contains 14 residues. CDR3 in amino acids: CSVGDNNSNQPQHF. The DNA for the CDR3 is TGCAGCGTCGGGGACAATAATAGCAATCAGCCCCAGCATTTT.

The chain uses TRBV19 and TRBJ2-5; the D gene is possibly TRBD2 (6 bases). Germline-derived CDR1 and CDR2 are LNHDA and SQIVND (reference sequence). The CDR3 contains 13 residues. The V gene lost 2 bases and the J gene lost 4 bases, with 8 bases spanning the gap. The CDR3 coding sequence is TGTGCCAGTAGTATATCAGCGGGAGAGACCCAGTACTTC. Encoded protein: CASSISAGETQYF.

This clone occurred a few times. The chain carries TRBV9 and TRBJ2-3, with D possibly being TRBD1 or TRBD2 (5 bases each). Germline V lookup: CDR1 SGDLS, CDR2 YYNGEE. The CDR3 consists of 15 residues. Deletions cut 3 bases from V and 0 bases from J, with 11 bases between. CDR3 residues: CASSEGTFSTDTQYF. CDR3 sequence (DNA): TGTGCCAGCAGCGAGGGGACCTTTAGCACAGATACGCAGTATTTT.

The V call is TRBV4-1, the J call TRBJ2-3; D might be TRBD1 (6 bases). The V end lost 2 bases, the J end lost 5 bases, and 14 bases lay between the germline ends. Germline CDR1 MGHRA, CDR2 YSYEKL. This CDR3 spans 15 amino acids. The CDR3, as DNA: TGCGCCAGCAGCCAATCCGCCCCAGGGGAAGATACGCAGTATTTT. It is translated as CASSQSAPGEDTQYF.

The V call is TRBV9, the J call TRBJ2-1; 13 nucleotides line up with TRBD2. The junction had 7 bases not matched to a gene; V was cut back by 3 bases and J by 13 bases. There are 14 residues in the CDR3. Germline loops: CDR1 SGDLS, CDR2 YYNGEE. The CDR3 region is CASSDGTSGTQQFF. CDR3 DNA: TGTGCCAGCAGCGACGGGACTAGCGGGACCCAACAGTTCTTC.

V and J are TRBV9 and TRBJ2-1; 11 positions match TRBD2. The junction had 7 bases not matched to a gene; V was cut back by 0 bases and J by 8 bases. The CDR3 is made up of 16 amino acids. Looked up from germline, CDR1 is SGDLS and CDR2 is YYNGEE. The CDR3 loop reads CASSVGTSGSLDEQFF. CDR3 in DNA: TGTGCCAGCAGCGTAGGAACTAGCGGGAGCCTCGATGAGCAGTTCTTC.

This clone turned up a few times. The J gene is TRBJ2-2, the V gene TRBV27; D gene ambiguous. V was cut by 3 bases and J by 4 bases, with 6 bases left in between. Germline CDR1 is MNHEY and CDR2 is SMNVEV (reference sequence). The CDR3 consists of 13 residues. The CDR3 sequence: CASSFVGTGELFF. CDR3 nucleotides: TGTGCCAGCAGTTTTGTAGGCACCGGGGAGCTGTTTTTT.

This clone was detected once. This rearrangement joins TRBV9 to TRBJ2-7; D is unclear. Trimming stripped 1 base from V and 3 bases from J, with 11 bases between. Per germline, CDR1 SGDLS and CDR2 YYNGEE. The CDR3 contains 14 residues. CDR3 amino acids: CASSVSQDDYEQYF. Written as DNA, the CDR3 is TGTGCCAGCAGCGTAAGCCAGGACGACTACGAGCAGTACTTC.